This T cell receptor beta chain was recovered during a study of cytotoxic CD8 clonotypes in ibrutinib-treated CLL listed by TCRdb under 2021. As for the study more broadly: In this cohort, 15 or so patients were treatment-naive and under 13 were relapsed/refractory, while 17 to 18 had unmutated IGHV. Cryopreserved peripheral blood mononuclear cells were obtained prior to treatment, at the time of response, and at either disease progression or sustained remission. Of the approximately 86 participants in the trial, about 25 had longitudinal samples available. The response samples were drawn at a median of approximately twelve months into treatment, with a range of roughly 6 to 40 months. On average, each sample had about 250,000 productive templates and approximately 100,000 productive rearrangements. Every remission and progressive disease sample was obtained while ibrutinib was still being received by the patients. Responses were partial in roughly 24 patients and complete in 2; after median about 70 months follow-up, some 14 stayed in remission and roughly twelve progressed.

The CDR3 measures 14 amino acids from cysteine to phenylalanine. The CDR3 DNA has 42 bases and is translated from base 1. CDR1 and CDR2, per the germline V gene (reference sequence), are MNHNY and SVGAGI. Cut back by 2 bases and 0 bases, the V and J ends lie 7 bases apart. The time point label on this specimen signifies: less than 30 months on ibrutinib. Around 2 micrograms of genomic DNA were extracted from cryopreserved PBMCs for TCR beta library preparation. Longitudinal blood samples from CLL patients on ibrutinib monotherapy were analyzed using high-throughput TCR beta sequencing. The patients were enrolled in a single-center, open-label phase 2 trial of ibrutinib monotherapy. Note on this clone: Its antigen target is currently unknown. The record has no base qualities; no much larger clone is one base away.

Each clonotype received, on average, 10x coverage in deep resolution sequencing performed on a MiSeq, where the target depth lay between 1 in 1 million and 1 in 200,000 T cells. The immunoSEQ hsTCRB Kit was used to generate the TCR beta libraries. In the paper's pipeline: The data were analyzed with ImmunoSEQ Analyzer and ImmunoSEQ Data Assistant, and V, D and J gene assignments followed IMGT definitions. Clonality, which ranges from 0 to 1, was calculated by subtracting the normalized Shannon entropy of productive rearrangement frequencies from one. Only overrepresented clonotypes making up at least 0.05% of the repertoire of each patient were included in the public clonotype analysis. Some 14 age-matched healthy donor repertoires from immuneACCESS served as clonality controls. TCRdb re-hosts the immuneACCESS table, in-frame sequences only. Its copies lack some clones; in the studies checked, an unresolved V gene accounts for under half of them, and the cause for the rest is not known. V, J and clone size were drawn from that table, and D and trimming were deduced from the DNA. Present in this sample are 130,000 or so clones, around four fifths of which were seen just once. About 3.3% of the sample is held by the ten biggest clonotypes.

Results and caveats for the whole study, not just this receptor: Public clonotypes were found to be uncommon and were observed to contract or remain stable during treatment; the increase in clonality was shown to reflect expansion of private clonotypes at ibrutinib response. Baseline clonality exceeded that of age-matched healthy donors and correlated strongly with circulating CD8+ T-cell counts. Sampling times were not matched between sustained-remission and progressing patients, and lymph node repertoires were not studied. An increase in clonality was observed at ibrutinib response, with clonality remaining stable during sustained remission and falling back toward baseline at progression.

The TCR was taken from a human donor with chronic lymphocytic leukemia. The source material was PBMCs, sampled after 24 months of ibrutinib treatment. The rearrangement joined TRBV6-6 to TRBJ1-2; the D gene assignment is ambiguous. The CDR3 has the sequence CASSYAEANYGYTF. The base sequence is TGTGCCAGCAGTTACGCGGAGGCTAACTATGGCTACACCTTC.